This T cell receptor beta chain was sequenced during a study of regulatory T cells in long-lasting Graves disease. Arm-PCR of CDR3 regions with iRepertoire HTBI primers generated TCR beta libraries. Each CDR3 protein gets one entry after TCRdb re-called the multiplex PCR reads with MiXCR. The top ten hold 35% to 45% of the sample, which has about 300,000 distinct CDR3 sequences, 15% to 20% seen once. Germline-derived CDR1 and CDR2 are LNHNV and YYDKDF (reference sequence). The CDR3 spans 15 residues. This sample's time point: newly diagnosed GD, antithyroid drugs for less than 3 months. RNA isolated from PBMCs was used to make the TCR library. This clonotype was detected a few times. A read error may produce the germline difference seen at one junction end.

Sequenced material: peripheral blood mononuclear cells (PBMCs), taken at new diagnosis, from a patient treated with antithyroid drugs. This sequence originates from a female donor with Graves disease. The chain uses TRBV15 and TRBJ1-4, with TRBD1 identical over 7 bases. DNA of the CDR3: TGTGCTGTGACTAGCGGACAGGCAACTAATGAAAAACTGTCTTTT. The encoded protein is CAVTSGQATNEKLSF. Full variable domain (rest looked up from reference TRBV15 and TRBJ1-4): DAMVIQNPRYQVTQFGKPVTLSCSQTLNHNVMYWYQQKSSQAPKLLFHYYDKDFNNEADTPDNFQSRRPNTSFCFLDIRSPGLGDTAMYLCAVTSGQATNEKLSFGSGTQLSVL.